Below, 16 T cell receptor beta chains from the same sample are listed, as sequenced in a study of CD8 T cells in ankylosing spondylitis. TCRdb passed the 5' RACE reads through MiXCR, listing each CDR3 protein once. The repertoire holds approximately 150,000 distinct CDR3 sequences, with roughly 10% as singletons. Source material: blood, either unsorted or a sorted T cell fraction (not recorded which). These receptors originate from a female donor with ankylosing spondylitis or in good health (not recorded which).

The V call is TRBV4-1, the J call TRBJ2-7, with a weak D call TRBD2 (5 bases). V was shortened by 3 bases and J by 3 bases, with 9 bases between the two germline ends. CDR3 size: 13 residues. Germline V CDR1 and CDR2: MGHRA, YSYEKL. The CDR3 here is CASSHGINYEQYF. In DNA, the CDR3 is TGCGCCAGCAGCCACGGGATCAACTACGAGCAGTACTTC.

A few counts support this clonotype. The V call is TRBV6-2 or TRBV6-3, the J call TRBJ2-2, with 13 bases that match TRBD2. Germline V gene data show CDR1 as MNHEY and CDR2 as SVGEGT. V trimming: 2 bases; J trimming: 0 bases; junction bases outside the gene matches: 6. The CDR3 is 19 amino acids. The CDR3 DNA reads TGTGCCAGCAGTTACCGCCTAACTAGCGGGAGGGCGAACACCGGGGAGCTGTTTTTT. Its translation: CASSYRLTSGRANTGELFF.

This clonotype has at least ten counts. This chain uses TRBV10-2 with TRBJ2-7; 11 nucleotides line up with TRBD1. This CDR3 spans 13 amino acids. Germline V CDR1 and CDR2: WSHSY, SAAADI. The V segment lost 10 bases and the J segment 1 base; nucleotides outside the gene matches: 3. This CDR3 is CATGQGASYEQYF. The CDR3 DNA follows: TGCGCCACCGGACAGGGGGCTTCCTACGAGCAGTACTTC.

The chain joins TRBV28 to TRBJ2-1; TRBD2 is a possible D gene (5 bases). The CDR3 contains 14 residues. CDR1 is MDHEN, CDR2 SYDVKM, per germline. V was pared by 6 bases and J by 4 bases, with 13 bases between. CDR3 sequence: CASRNHRGYNEQFF. The CDR3 DNA reads as TGTGCCAGCAGGAACCACCGAGGGTACAATGAGCAGTTCTTC.

This clonotype was picked up many times. The chain recombines TRBV5-1 with TRBJ1-2; D remains unclear. Trimming took off 0 bases at V and 8 bases at J, with 14 bases between the two ends. This CDR3 comprises 14 residues. Germline loops: CDR1 SGHRS, CDR2 YFSETQ. In DNA form, the CDR3 reads TGCGCCAGCAGCTTGGGTTGGAATCTGGAAGGCTACACCTTC. It translates to CASSLGWNLEGYTF.

This clonotype came up a few times. J is TRBJ2-5 and V is TRBV12-3 or TRBV12-4; 7 nucleotides align to TRBD2. CDR3 length: 16 residues. J lost 5 bases, V lost 0 bases, and 9 bases had no gene match. The CDR3 region is CASSLAVGRALETQYF. The CDR3 nucleotides read TGTGCCAGCAGTTTAGCCGTGGGGAGGGCCCTGGAGACCCAGTACTTC.

This clonotype has more than one count but fewer than ten. The J gene is TRBJ2-5, the V gene TRBV7-9; 14 positions agree with TRBD2. The CDR3 covers 16 residues. Per germline, CDR1 SEHNR and CDR2 FQNEAQ (reference sequence). V lost 7 bases to trimming and J lost 5 bases; unmatched junction nucleotides: 9. The DNA for the CDR3 is TGTGCCAGCAACTTCGCGGGACTAGCGGGAGCGGAGACCCAGTACTTC. This gives the protein CASNFAGLAGAETQYF.

To note about this clonotype: One junction end disagrees with the germline gene, perhaps due to a read error. This chain connects TRBV29-1 to TRBJ2-7; 9 nucleotides agree with TRBD2. The CDR3 sequence is 14 residues long. Germline CDR1 SQVTM, CDR2 ANQGSEA. The CDR3 reads CSVEGAGGRRERYF. CDR3 DNA sequence: TGCAGCGTTGAAGGAGCGGGAGGCCGTCGGGAGCGGTACTTC.

This clonotype showed up just a few times. The chain employs TRBV9 and TRBJ2-5, with 12 bases aligning to TRBD2. Germline-derived CDR1 and CDR2 are SGDLS and YYNGEE. Losses at the gene ends were 3 bases for V and 1 base for J; bases not matched to a gene: 1. The length of the CDR3 is 15 residues. CDR3 nucleotides: TGTGCCAGCAGCGCTAGCGGGAGGGCCCAAGAGACCCAGTACTTC. Amino acids: CASSASGRAQETQYF.

The rearrangement joins TRBV20-1 to TRBJ2-7; D is perhaps TRBD1 (6 bases). CDR1 and CDR2 from the germline V gene are DFQATT and SNEGSKA (reference sequence). The CDR3 sequence is 14 residues long. V lost 6 bases, J lost 7 bases, and 22 bases lay in between. In DNA form, the CDR3 reads TGCAGTGCCACGGAGGTCAGGGGCCCTTGGGAGCAGTACTTC. Its protein product is CSATEVRGPWEQYF.

The rearrangement uses TRBV6-1 and TRBJ2-1; 10 nucleotides align to TRBD2. With V trimmed by 5 bases and J by 6 bases, 7 bases remained unmatched. The CDR3 is 15 amino acids. Looked up from germline, CDR1 is MNHNS and CDR2 is SASEGT. Written as DNA, the CDR3 is TGTGCCAGCAGTATCAGCGGGGGGGCTTTCAATGAGCAGTTCTTC. This gives the protein CASSISGGAFNEQFF.

In this sample, this clonotype turned up a few times. This chain joins TRBV2 and TRBJ2-2; D gene ambiguous. Germline-derived CDR1 and CDR2 are SNHLY and FYNNEI. V gave up 3 bases and J gave up 0 bases, with 2 bases separating them. There are 13 residues in the CDR3. The CDR3 loop reads CASSDPNTGELFF. As DNA, the CDR3 is TGTGCCAGCAGTGACCCGAACACCGGGGAGCTGTTTTTT.

The V and J genes are TRBV7-8 and TRBJ2-7, with D perhaps being TRBD1 or TRBD2 (7 bases each). V lost 5 bases and J lost 0, with 11 bases in between. This CDR3 has 14 amino acids. Germline CDR1 reads SGHVS; CDR2 reads FQNEAQ. The CDR3 coding sequence is TGTGCCAGCAGCGGCAGGGGGGGCTCCTACGAGCAGTACTTC. Amino acids: CASSGRGGSYEQYF.

This clonotype has only a few counts. The chain recombines TRBV5-6 with TRBJ2-1; D is possibly TRBD2 (5 bases). Germline V lookup: CDR1 SGHDT, CDR2 YYEEEE. V gave up 4 bases and J gave up 5 bases, with 13 bases separating them. The CDR3 consists of 14 residues. CDR3 sequence: CASSGDPGDNEQFF. DNA for the CDR3: TGTGCCAGCAGCGGTGATCCCGGGGACAATGAGCAGTTCTTC.

This clonotype was counted many times. The rearrangement links TRBV12-3 or TRBV12-4 to TRBJ1-1; no clear D gene. The CDR3 has 12 residues. V was shortened by 3 bases and J by 6 bases, with 8 bases between the two germline ends. The CDR3 is CASSFGGAEAFF. CDR3 DNA: TGTGCCAGCAGTTTTGGTGGAGCTGAAGCTTTCTTT.

This clonotype was counted ten times or more. The genes are TRBV28 and TRBJ2-7, with 7 bases lining up with TRBD1. The CDR3 is made up of 15 amino acids. Trimming removed 6 bases from V and 0 bases from J; junction bases left unmatched: 8. CDR1 is MDHEN, CDR2 SYDVKM, per germline. The DNA of the CDR3 is TGTGCCAGCAGATTAGACAGGGCCTCCTCCTACGAGCAGTACTTC. This sequence encodes CASRLDRASSYEQYF. Using reference TRBV28 and TRBJ2-7 for the parts outside the CDR3, the full variable domain is DVKVTQSSRYLVKRTGEKVFLECVQDMDHENMFWYRQDPGLGLRLIYFSYDVKMKEKGDIPEGYSVSREKKERFSLILESASTNQTSMYLCASRLDRASSYEQYFGPGTRLTVT.